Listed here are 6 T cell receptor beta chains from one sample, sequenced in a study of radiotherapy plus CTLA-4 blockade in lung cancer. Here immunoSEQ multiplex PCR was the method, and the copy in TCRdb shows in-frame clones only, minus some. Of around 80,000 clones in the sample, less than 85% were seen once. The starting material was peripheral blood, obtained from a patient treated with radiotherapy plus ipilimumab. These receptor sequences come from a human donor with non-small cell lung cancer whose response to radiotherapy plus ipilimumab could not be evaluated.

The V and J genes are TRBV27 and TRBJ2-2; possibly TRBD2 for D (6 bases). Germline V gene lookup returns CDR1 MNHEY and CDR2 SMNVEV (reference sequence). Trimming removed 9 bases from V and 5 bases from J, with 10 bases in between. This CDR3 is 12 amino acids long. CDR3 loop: CASRRGTGELFF. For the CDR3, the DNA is TGTGCCAGTAGGAGGGGAACCGGGGAGCTGTTTTTT.

The CDR3 protein is CASRPLGINEKLFF. CDR3 DNA: TGTGCCAGCAGACCATTGGGCATTAATGAAAAACTGTTTTTT. The gene calls are TRBV2 and TRBJ1-4; D ambiguous. CDR1 SNHLY and CDR2 FYNNEI come from the germline V gene. This CDR3 has 14 amino acids. Trimming shortened V by 6 bases and J by 4 bases, and 12 bases separated the two germline ends. The full variable domain, rest sourced from reference TRBV2 and TRBJ1-4, is EPEVTQTPSHQVTQMGQEVILRCVPISNHLYFYWYRQILGQKVEFLVSFYNNEISEKSEIFDDQFSVERPDGSNFTLKIRSTKLEDSAMYFCASRPLGINEKLFFGSGTQLSVL.

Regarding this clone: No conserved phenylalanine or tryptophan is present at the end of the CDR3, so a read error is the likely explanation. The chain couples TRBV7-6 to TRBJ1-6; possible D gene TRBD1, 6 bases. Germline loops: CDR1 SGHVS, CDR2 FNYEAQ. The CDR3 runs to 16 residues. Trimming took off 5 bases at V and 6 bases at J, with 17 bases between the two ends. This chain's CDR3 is CASSPSDRLFNSPLHL. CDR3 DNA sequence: TGTGCCAGCAGCCCGTCGGACAGACTATTTAATTCACCCCTCCACCTT.

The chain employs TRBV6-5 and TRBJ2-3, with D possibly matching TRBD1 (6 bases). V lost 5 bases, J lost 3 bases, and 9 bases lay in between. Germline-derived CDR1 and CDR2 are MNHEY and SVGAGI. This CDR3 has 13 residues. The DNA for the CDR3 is TGTGCCAGCAGTAACAGGGTTACAGATACGCAGTATTTT. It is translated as CASSNRVTDTQYF.

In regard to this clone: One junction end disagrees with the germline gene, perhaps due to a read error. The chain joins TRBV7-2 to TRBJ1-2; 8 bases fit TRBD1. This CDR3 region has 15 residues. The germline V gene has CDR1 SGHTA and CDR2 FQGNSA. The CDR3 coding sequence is TGTGCCAGCAGCTTAGCCCTGGGACAGGCCTATGGGTACACCTTC. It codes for CASSLALGQAYGYTF.

CDR3 region: CASSGDRGSETQYF. CDR3 nucleotide sequence: TGTGCCAGCAGTGGGGACAGGGGTTCAGAGACCCAGTACTTC. This rearrangement joins TRBV6-1 to TRBJ2-5; 10 nucleotides align to TRBD1. This CDR3 spans 14 amino acids. Germline loops: CDR1 MNHNS, CDR2 SASEGT. J gave up 4 bases and V 4 bases, and 3 bases lay outside the gene matches.